The entry that follows covers one TCR beta chain sequence. Sequenced by immunoSEQ multiplex PCR; TCRdb stores in-frame clones only, minus some. The sample lists 150,000 to 200,000 clones, around 84% occurring once. This sample is part of a study of blood T cell repertoires in COVID-19. Germline-derived CDR1 and CDR2 are MNHEY and SVGAGI. Trimming took off 6 bases at V and 2 bases at J, with 10 bases between the two ends. The CDR3 has 14 amino acids. J is TRBJ1-4 and V is TRBV6-5; no firm D call. The clonotype was recovered from a man in his forties who had recovered from COVID-19. Sequencing input: PBMCs or T cells enriched from blood (not recorded which). The CDR3 DNA reads TGTGCCAGCAGCCCCACTGAGACTAATGAAAAACTGTTTTTT. This codes for CASSPTETNEKLFF.